The count of the clone carrying this TCR beta chain is one. This specimen belongs to a study of blood T cell repertoires in COVID-19. Study-level information: Researchers got acute and convalescent COVID-19 samples from the United States, Italy and Spain. T cells, B-cell-depleted T cells, or PBMCs provided the cDNA or gDNA that served as material.

CDR1 is SGHTA and CDR2 is FQGTGA in the germline V gene. The CDR3 has 15 amino acids. Trimming removed 4 bases from V and 6 bases from J; junction bases left unmatched: 8. Per the study methods: Reference gene primer amplification yielded estimated nucleated cell counts. Method: immunoSEQ multiplex PCR; TCRdb's copy keeps in-frame clones and lacks some. V and J calls and clone size are given by that table; D and trimming were obtained from the DNA. The repertoire includes roughly 150,000 clones, roughly 80% of them detected once, and approximately 8% sits in the top ten. The sequence was collected from a man aged 55 to 70 with acute or convalescent COVID-19. What was sequenced was peripheral blood. This chain connects TRBV7-3 to TRBJ2-1; 8 nucleotides match TRBD1. In DNA, the CDR3 is TGTGCCAGCAGCTCCATGACAGGGGCCTTCAATGAGCAGTTCTTC. Translating it yields CASSSMTGAFNEQFF.